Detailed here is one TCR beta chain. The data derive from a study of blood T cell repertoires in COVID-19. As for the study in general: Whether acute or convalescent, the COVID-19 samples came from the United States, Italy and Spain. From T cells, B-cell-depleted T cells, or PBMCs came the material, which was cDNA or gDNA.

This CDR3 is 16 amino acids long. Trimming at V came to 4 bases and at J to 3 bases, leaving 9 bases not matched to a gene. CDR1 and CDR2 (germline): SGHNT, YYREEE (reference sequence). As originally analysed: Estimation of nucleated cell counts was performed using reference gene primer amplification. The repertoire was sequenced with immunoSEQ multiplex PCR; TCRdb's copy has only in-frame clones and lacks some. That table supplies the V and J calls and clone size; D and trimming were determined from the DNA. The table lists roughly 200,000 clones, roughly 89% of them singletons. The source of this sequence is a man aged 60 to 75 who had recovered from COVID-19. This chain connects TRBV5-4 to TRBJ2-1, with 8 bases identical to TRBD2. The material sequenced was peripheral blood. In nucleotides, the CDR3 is TGTGCCAGCAGCCTTTCTAGCGGGCGGGACTACAATGAGCAGTTCTTC. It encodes CASSLSSGRDYNEQFF.